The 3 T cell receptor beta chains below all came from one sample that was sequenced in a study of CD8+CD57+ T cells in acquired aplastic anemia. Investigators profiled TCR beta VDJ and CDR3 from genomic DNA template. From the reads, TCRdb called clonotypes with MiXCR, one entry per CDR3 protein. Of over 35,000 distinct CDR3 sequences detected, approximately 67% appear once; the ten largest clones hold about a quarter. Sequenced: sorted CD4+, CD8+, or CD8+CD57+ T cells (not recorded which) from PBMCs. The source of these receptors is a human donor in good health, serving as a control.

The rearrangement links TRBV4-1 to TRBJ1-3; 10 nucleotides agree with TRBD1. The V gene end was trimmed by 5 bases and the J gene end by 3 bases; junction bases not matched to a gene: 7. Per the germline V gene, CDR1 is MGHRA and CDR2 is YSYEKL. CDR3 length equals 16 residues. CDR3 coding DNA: TGCGCCAGCAGCGTAACCGGGACAGGGGTTGGAAACACCATATATTTT. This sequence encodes CASSVTGTGVGNTIYF.

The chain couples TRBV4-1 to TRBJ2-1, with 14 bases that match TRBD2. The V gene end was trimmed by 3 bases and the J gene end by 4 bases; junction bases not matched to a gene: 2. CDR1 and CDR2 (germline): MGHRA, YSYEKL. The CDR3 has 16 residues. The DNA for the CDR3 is TGCGCCAGCAGCCAGGGACTAGCGGGAGTTTACAATGAGCAGTTCTTC. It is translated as CASSQGLAGVYNEQFF.

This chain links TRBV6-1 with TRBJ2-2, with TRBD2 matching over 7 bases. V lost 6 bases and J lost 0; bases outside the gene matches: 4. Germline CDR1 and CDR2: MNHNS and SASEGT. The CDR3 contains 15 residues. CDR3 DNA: TGTGCCAGCAGCCCAAGCGGGACGAACACCGGGGAGCTGTTTTTT. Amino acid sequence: CASSPSGTNTGELFF.